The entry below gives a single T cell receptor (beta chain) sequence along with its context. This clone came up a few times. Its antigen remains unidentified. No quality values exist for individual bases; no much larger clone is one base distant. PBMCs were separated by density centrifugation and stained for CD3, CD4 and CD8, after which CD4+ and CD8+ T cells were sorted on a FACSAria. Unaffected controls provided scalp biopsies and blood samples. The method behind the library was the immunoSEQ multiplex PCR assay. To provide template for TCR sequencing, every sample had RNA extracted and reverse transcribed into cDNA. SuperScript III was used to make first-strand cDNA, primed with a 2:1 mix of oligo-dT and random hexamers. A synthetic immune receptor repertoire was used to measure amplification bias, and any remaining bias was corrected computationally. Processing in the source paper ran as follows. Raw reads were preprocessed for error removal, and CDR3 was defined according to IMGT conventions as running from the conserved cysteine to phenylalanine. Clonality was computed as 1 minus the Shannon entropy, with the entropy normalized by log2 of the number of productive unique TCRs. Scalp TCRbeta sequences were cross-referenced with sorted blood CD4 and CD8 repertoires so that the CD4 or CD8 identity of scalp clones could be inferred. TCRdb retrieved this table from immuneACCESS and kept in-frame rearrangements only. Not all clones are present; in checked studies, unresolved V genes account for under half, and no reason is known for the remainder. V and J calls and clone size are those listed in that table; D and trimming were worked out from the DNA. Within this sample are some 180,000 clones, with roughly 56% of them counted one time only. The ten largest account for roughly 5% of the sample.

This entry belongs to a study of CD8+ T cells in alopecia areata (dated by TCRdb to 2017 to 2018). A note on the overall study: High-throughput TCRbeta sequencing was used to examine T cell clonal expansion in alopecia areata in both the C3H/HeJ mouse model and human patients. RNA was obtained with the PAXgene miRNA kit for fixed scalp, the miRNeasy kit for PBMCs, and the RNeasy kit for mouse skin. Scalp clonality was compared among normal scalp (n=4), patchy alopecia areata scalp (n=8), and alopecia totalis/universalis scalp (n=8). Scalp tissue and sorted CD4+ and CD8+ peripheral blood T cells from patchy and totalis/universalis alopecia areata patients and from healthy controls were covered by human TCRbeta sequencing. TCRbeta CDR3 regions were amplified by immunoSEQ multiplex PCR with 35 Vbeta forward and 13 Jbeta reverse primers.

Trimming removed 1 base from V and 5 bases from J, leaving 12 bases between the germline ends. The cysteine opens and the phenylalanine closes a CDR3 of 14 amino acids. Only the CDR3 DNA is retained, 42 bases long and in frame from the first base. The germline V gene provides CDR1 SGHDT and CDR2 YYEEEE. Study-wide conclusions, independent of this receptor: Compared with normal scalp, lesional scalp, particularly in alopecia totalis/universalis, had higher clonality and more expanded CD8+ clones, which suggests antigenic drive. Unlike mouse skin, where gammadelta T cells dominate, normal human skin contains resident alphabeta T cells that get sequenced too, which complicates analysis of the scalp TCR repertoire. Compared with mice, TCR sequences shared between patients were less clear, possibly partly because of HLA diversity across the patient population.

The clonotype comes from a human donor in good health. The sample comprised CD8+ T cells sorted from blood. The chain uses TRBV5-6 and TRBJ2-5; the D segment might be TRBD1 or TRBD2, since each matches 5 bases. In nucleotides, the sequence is TGTGCCAGCAGCTTGAGAGGGGCTCCGGAGACCCAGTACTTC. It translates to CASSLRGAPETQYF. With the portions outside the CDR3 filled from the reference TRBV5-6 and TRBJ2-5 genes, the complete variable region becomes DAGVTQSPTHLIKTRGQQVTLRCSPKSGHDTVSWYQQALGQGPQFIFQYYEEEERQRGNFPDRFSGHQFPNYSSELNVNALLLGDSALYLCASSLRGAPETQYFGPGTRLLVL.